Here is one TCR beta chain with its context. The antigen is not known. This record belongs to a study of breast tumors, draining lymph nodes, adjacent tissues. Overall study results and limits: Tumor TCR diversity was below lymph nodes but above nontumor tissue. The lymph node origin of tumor T cells was framed as consistent with a hypothesis, not demonstrated.

J gave up 4 bases and V 7 bases, and 10 bases lay outside the gene matches. CDR1 is DFQATT, CDR2 SNEGSKA, per germline (reference sequence). The CDR3 runs to 15 residues. Breast cancer patients provided tissue from their axillary draining lymph nodes. TCRdb used MiXCR to reprocess the multiplex PCR reads, holding one entry per CDR3 protein. There are over 70,000 distinct CDR3 sequences in the sample; roughly 29% occur only once, and roughly 8.1% lies in the top ten. The sample consisted of axillary lymph node tissue. This sequence originates from a female donor with breast cancer. Some clones in this sample may be carry-over from other donors' samples. The rearrangement uses TRBV20-1 and TRBJ2-1; 10 nucleotides line up with TRBD2. In DNA, the CDR3 is TGCAGTGTTAGCCCAACTAGCGGGGTTTACAATGAGCAGTTCTTC. Translation: CSVSPTSGVYNEQFF.